This entry lists 2 T cell receptor beta chains sequenced from one sample in a study of shared clonotypes between healthy human individuals. Assay used: immunoSEQ multiplex PCR; TCRdb lists only in-frame clones, some missing. The table records about 1.5 million clones, roughly 96% of them present only once. The sequencing sample was made of naive CD4+ T cells sorted from blood. Subset in this sample: CD45RA+ positively selected. The origin of the receptors is a man aged 30-40 years in good health.

The chain joins TRBV9 to TRBJ2-2; TRBD2 aligns across 9 bases. From germline, CDR1 is SGDLS and CDR2 YYNGEE. Trimming cost V 0 bases and J 3 bases; bases outside gene matches: 6. This CDR3 has 17 amino acids. In nucleotides, the CDR3 is TGTGCCAGCAGCGTAGTCCTGGCGGGAGGGTACACCGGGGAGCTGTTTTTT. Translated, it gives CASSVVLAGGYTGELFF. Variable domain in full (rest from reference TRBV9 and TRBJ2-2): DSGVTQTPKHLITATGQRVTLRCSPRSGDLSVYWYQQSLDQGLQFLIQYYNGEERAKGNILERFSAQQFPDLHSELNLSSLELGDSALYFCASSVVLAGGYTGELFFGEGSRLTVL.

The chain carries TRBV5-1 and TRBJ2-5; D remains unclear. The germline V gene has CDR1 SGHRS and CDR2 YFSETQ. Trimming cost V 6 bases and J 3 bases, with 18 bases left between them. CDR3 length: 15 amino acids. The DNA for the CDR3 is TGCGCCAGCACCTCCCCCCTGGGTGGGGAAGAGACCCAGTACTTC. The encoded protein is CASTSPLGGEETQYF.